The 9 T cell receptor beta chains reported below all come from one sample, sequenced in a study of T cell repertoires in ileal Crohn's disease. This table comes from immunoSEQ multiplex PCR, and its TCRdb copy is limited to in-frame clones, with some not included. This table has about 59,000 clones, roughly nine tenths appearing once. Time point: neoterminal ileum biopsy at postoperative endoscopy, about 6 months after surgery. Sequenced input: ileal tissue. These receptors were collected from an adult with Crohn's disease.

The genes are TRBV6-1 and TRBJ1-5; D gene ambiguous. The CDR3 is 13 amino acids. Per germline, CDR1 MNHNS and CDR2 SASEGT. Trimming removed 7 bases from V and 9 bases from J, with 16 bases in between. CDR3 in amino acids: CASNIGERGPQHF. The CDR3 DNA is TGTGCCAGCAACATCGGGGAGCGGGGGCCCCAGCATTTT.

DNA of the CDR3: TGTGCCAGCAGCTCAGACAGGGGTGGCACCGGGGAGCTGTTTTTT. This translates into CASSSDRGGTGELFF. The rearrangement joins TRBV5-4 to TRBJ2-2; 8 nucleotides agree with TRBD1. The J segment lost 4 bases and the V segment lost 3 bases, leaving 5 bases of the junction unmatched. This CDR3 has 15 residues. Per germline, CDR1 SGHNT and CDR2 YYREEE (reference sequence).

The gene calls are TRBV5-1 and TRBJ1-3, with 9 bases aligning to TRBD1. The CDR3 is 17 amino acids. Trimming removed 4 bases from V and 4 bases from J; junction bases left unmatched: 12. Germline V CDR1 and CDR2: SGHRS, YFSETQ. The chain's CDR3 is CASSGAGTGFPGNTIYF. CDR3 DNA: TGCGCCAGCAGCGGCGCCGGGACAGGGTTTCCCGGAAACACCATATATTTT.

The V gene is TRBV5-4, the J gene TRBJ2-7; tentative D call: TRBD2 (6 bases). Trimming shortened V by 0 bases and J by 9 bases, and 22 bases separated the two germline ends. The CDR3 has 16 amino acids. Looked up from germline, CDR1 is SGHNT and CDR2 is YYREEE (reference sequence). CDR3 in DNA: TGTGCCAGCAGCTTGGATGGGGGGTGGCGGGATCCCAGGCAGTACGTC. It specifies CASSLDGGWRDPRQYV.

The V and J genes are TRBV6-6 and TRBJ1-5; D is unclear. This CDR3 region has 13 residues. V lost 2 bases and J 0 bases, leaving 2 bases between the germline ends. Germline CDR1 and CDR2: MNHNY and SVGAGI (reference sequence). In DNA, the CDR3 is TGTGCCAGCAGTTACCATAGCAATCAGCCCCAGCATTTT. Amino acid sequence: CASSYHSNQPQHF.

The gene calls are TRBV19 and TRBJ1-6; 10 bases line up with TRBD1. Germline CDR1 and CDR2: LNHDA and SQIVND (reference sequence). There are 17 residues in the CDR3. With 7 bases clipped from V and 8 bases from J, the junction kept 14 bases outside the gene matches. This chain's CDR3 is CASMDRDRGVSDSPLHF. The CDR3 DNA reads TGTGCCAGTATGGACCGGGACAGGGGCGTCAGCGATTCACCCCTCCACTTT.

This chain links TRBV27 with TRBJ1-4, with D maybe TRBD1 (5 bases). The CDR3 has 15 residues. V lost 3 bases and J lost 2, with 10 bases in between. Germline V lookup: CDR1 MNHEY, CDR2 SMNVEV (reference sequence). In nucleotides, the CDR3 is TGTGCCAGCAGTTTGAAGGGGCTGACTAATGAAAAACTGTTTTTT. Translating it yields CASSLKGLTNEKLFF.

This clone has just a few counts. The chain employs TRBV4-3 and TRBJ2-1; D is possibly TRBD2 (6 bases). There are 15 residues in the CDR3. Looked up from germline, CDR1 is LGHNA and CDR2 is YSLEER. The ends were cut back, 3 bases at V and 4 bases at J, with 13 bases in the middle. In DNA form, the CDR3 reads TGCGCCAGCAGCCAGGGGGGAGCCTTTTACAATGAGCAGTTCTTC. Translating gives CASSQGGAFYNEQFF.

The chain combines TRBV9 with TRBJ1-4; D remains ambiguous. This CDR3 has 14 residues. V was clipped by 1 base and J by 0 bases, with 4 bases between them. Germline V gene sequence: CDR1 SGDLS, CDR2 YYNGEE. The CDR3 DNA sequence: TGTGCCAGCAGCGTATCTACAACTAATGAAAAACTGTTTTTT. It translates to CASSVSTTNEKLFF.